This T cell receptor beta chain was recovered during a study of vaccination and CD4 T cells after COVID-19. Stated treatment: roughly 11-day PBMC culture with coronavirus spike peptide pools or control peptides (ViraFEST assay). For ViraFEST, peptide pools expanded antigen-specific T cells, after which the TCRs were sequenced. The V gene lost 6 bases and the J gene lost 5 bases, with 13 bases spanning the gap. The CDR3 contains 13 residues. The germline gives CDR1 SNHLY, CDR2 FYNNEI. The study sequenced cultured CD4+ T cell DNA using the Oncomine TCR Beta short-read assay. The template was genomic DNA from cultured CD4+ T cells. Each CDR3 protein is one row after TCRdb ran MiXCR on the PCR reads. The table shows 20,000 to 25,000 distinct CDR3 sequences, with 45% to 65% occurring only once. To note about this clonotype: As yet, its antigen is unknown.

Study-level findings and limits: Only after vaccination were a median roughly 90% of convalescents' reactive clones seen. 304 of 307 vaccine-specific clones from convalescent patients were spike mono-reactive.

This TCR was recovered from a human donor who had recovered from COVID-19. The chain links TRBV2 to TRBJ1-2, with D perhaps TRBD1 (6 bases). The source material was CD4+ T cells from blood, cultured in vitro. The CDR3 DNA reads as TGTGCCAGCAGGGGGGACATGAGATATGGCTACACCTTC. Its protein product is CASRGDMRYGYTF.